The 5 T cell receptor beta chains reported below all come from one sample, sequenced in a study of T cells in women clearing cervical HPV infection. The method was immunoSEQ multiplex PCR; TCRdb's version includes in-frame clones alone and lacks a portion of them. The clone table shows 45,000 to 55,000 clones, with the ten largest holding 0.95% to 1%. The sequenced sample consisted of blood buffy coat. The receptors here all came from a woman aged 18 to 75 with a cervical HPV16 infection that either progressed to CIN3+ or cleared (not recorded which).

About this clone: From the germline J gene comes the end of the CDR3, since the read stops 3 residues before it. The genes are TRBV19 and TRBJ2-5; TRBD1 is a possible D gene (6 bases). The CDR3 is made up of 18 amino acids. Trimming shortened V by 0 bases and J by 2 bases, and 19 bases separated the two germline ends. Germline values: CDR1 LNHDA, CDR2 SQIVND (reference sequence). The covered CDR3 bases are TGTGCCAGTAGTATAGATCTGGGGGCAGTGGGGAAACAAGAGACC. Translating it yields CASSIDLGAVGKQET. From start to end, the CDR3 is CASSIDLGAVGKQETQYF.

The CDR3 sequence is CASSLQYNEQFF. The CDR3 DNA, read in part, is TGTGCCAGCAGCCTCCAGTACAATGAG. V gene TRBV11-2 combines with J gene TRBJ2-1; unclear D gene. Read data end 3 residues before the CDR3 end; the end is taken from the germline J gene. CDR1 SGHAT and CDR2 FQNNGV come from the germline V gene. This CDR3 contains 12 residues. The ends were cut back, 5 bases at V and 4 bases at J, with 6 bases in the middle.

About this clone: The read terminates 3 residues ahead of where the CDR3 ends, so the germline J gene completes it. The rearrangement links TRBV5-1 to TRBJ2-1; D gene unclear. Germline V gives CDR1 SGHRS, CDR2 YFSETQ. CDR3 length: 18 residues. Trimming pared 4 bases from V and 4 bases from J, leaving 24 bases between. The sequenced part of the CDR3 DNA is TGCGCCAGCAGCCCTACTGCGAGTCTGCCTTTCCCTTACAATGAG. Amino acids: CASSPTASLPFPYNE. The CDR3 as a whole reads CASSPTASLPFPYNEQFF.

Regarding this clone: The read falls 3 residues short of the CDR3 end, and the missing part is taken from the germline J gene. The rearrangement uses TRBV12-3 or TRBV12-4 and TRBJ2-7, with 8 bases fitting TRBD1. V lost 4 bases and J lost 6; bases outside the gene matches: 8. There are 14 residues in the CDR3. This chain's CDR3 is CASSSARTGTEQYF. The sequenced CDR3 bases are TGTGCCAGCAGTTCCGCCAGGACAGGGACCGAG.

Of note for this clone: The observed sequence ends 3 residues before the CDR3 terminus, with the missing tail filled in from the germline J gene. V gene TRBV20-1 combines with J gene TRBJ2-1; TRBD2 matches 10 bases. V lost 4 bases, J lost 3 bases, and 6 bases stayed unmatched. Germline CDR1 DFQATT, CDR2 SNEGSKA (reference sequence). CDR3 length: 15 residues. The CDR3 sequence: CSATGPSGGYNEQFF. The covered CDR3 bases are TGCAGTGCTACAGGCCCTAGCGGGGGCTACAATGAG.